Included here is one TCR beta chain sequence, with context. Its target is not known. V trimming: 5 bases; J trimming: 8 bases; junction bases outside the gene matches: 10. Germline CDR1 LGHNA, CDR2 YNFKEQ. This CDR3 has 16 amino acids. The sample originates from a study of shared clonotypes between healthy human individuals. Study-wide results and limits: Memory subsets generally showed lower estimated richness than naive subsets. Sharing across several donors was seen in 4.5% to 6.5% of naive CD4 clonotypes. Some clonotypes were shared by all four sorted-subset donors, while others were not shared. The non-shared ones had lower generation probabilities than the shared ones.

The genomic DNA of each subset was split evenly across several immunoSEQ plates. Produced via immunoSEQ multiplex PCR; TCRdb's table is partial and in-frame only. Among about 870,000 clones listed, about 91% were seen once. The naive CD8 population came from CD45RO-negative cells selected for CCR7, without terminally differentiated effector memory CD45RA+ cells. The genes are TRBV4-2 and TRBJ2-1; 12 nucleotides align to TRBD2. The sequenced sample consisted of naive CD8+ T cells sorted from blood. This receptor was taken from a man between 25 and 39 years old in good health. The CDR3 spells CASSNAPSGRAHEQFF. The CDR3 coding sequence is TGTGCCAGCAGCAATGCCCCTAGCGGGAGGGCCCATGAGCAGTTCTTC.